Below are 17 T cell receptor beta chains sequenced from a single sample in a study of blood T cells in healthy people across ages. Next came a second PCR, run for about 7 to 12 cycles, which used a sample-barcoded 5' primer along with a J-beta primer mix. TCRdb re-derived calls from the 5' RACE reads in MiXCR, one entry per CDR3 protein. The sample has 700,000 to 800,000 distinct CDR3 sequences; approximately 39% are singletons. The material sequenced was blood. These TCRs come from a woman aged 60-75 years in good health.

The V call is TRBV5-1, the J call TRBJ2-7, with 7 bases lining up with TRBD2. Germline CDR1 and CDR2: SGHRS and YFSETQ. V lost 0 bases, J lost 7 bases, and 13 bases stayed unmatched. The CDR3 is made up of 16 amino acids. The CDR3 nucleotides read TGCGCCAGCAGCTTGGTTGGAGCGGGGACCTACAATGAGCAGTACTTC. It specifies CASSLVGAGTYNEQYF.

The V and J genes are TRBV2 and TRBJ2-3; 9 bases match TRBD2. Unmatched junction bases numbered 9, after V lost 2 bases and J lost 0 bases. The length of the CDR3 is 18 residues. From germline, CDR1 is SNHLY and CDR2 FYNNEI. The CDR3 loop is CASSELHGGGASTDTQYF. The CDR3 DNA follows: TGTGCCAGCAGTGAACTTCACGGCGGGGGGGCTAGCACAGATACGCAGTATTTT.

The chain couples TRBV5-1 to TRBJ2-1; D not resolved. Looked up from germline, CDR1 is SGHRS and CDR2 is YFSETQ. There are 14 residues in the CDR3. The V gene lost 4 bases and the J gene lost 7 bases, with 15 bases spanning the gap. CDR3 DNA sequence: TGCGCCAGCAGCGGACCGCCCTATTATAATGAGCAGTTCTTC. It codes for CASSGPPYYNEQFF. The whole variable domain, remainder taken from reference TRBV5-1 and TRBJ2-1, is KAGVTQTPRYLIKTRGQQVTLSCSPISGHRSVSWYQQTPGQGLQFLFEYFSETQRNKGNFPGRFSGRQFSNSRSEMNVSTLELGDSALYLCASSGPPYYNEQFFGPGTRLTVL.

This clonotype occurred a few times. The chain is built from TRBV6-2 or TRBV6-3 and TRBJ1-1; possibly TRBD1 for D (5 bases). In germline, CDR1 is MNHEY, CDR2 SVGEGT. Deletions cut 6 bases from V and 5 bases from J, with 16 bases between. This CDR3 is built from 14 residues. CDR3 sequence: CASSRTRGGTEAFF. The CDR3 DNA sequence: TGTGCCAGCAGCCGAACCCGGGGGGGGACTGAAGCTTTCTTT.

Written as DNA, the CDR3 is TGCAGTGCTAGAGTGATCGGAGGCGGACAGGGGCTAAACACTGAAGCTTTCTTT. Translation gives CSARVIGGGQGLNTEAFF. This chain links TRBV20-1 with TRBJ1-1, with 9 nucleotides matching TRBD1. The CDR3 has 18 residues. Germline values: CDR1 DFQATT, CDR2 SNEGSKA (reference sequence). J lost 2 bases, V lost 1 base, and 14 bases had no gene match.

In nucleotides, the CDR3 is TGCAGTGCTAGTTTGGGCGGGGGGGCGGTAAATACGCAGTATTTT. This encodes CSASLGGGAVNTQYF. This chain connects TRBV20-1 to TRBJ2-3, with TRBD2 identical over 9 bases. Germline V CDR1 and CDR2: DFQATT, SNEGSKA (reference sequence). J lost 7 bases, V lost 3 bases, and 11 bases had no gene match. This CDR3 is built from 15 residues.

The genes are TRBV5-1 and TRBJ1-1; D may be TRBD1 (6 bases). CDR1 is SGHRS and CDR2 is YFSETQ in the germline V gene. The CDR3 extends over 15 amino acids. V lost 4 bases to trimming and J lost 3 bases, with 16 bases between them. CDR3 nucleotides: TGCGCCAGCAGCACCAGTACAGGGTCGGACACTGAAGCTTTCTTT. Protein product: CASSTSTGSDTEAFF.

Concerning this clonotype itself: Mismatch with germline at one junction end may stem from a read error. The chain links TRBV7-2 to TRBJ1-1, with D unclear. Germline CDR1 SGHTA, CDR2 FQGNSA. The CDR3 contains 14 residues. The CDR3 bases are TGTGCCAGCAGCTTAACGGCTCTGAACACTGGAGCTTTCTTT. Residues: CASSLTALNTGAFF.

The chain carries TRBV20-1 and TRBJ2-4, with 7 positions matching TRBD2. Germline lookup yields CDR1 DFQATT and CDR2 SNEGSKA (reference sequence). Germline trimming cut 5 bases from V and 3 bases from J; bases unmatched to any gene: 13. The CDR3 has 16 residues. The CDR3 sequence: CSAARRAGTNKNIQYF. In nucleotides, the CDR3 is TGCAGTGCTGCCCGACGTGCGGGGACTAACAAAAACATTCAGTACTTC.

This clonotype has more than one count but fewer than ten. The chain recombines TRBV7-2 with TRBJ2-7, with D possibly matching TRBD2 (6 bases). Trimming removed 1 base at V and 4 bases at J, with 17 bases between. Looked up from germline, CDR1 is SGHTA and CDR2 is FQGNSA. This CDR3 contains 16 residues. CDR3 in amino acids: CASSLGVPGSGYEQYF. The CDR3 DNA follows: TGTGCCAGCAGCTTAGGTGTGCCCGGGAGTGGGTACGAGCAGTACTTC.

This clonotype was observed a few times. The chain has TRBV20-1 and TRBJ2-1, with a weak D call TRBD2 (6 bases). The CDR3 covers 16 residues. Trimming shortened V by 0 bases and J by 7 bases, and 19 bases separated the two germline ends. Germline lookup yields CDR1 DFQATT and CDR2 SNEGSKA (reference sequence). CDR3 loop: CSARDRSHRTINEQFF. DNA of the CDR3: TGCAGTGCTAGAGATAGGTCCCACCGGACTATAAATGAGCAGTTCTTC.

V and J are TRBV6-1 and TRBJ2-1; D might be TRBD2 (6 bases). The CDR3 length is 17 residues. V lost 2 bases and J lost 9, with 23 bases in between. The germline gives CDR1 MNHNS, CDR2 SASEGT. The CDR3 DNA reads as TGTGCCAGCAGTGAAAAATGGAGGGAGACCAAACGCCTTGAGCAGTTCTTC. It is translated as CASSEKWRETKRLEQFF.

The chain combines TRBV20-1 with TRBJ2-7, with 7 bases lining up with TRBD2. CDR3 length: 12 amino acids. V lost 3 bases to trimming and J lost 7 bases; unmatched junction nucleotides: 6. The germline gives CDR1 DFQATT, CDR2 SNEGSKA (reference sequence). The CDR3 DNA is TGCAGTGCTAGTGGACTAGTGGGTGAGCAGTACTTC. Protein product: CSASGLVGEQYF.

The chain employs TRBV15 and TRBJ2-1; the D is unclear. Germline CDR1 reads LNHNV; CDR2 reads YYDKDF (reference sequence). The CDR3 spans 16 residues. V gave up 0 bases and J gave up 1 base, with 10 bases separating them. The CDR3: CATSREIPSSYNEQFF. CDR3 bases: TGTGCCACCAGCAGAGAGATACCTTCTTCCTACAATGAGCAGTTCTTC.

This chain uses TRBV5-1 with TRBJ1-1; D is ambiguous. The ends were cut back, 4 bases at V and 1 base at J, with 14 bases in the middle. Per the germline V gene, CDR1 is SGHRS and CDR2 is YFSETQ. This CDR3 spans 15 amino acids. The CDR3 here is CASSPGEPRNTEAFF. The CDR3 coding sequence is TGCGCCAGCAGCCCCGGGGAGCCCAGGAACACTGAAGCTTTCTTT.

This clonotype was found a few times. CDR3 sequence reads: CASSQDFDRFTDTQYF. The CDR3 coding sequence is TGTGCCAGCAGCCAAGATTTCGACAGATTCACAGATACGCAGTATTTT. This sequence joins TRBV14 and TRBJ2-3; weak D call: TRBD1 (5 bases). The CDR3 runs to 16 residues. Germline CDR1 and CDR2: SGHDN and FVKESK. V shed 0 bases and J shed 2 bases, with 12 bases lying between them.

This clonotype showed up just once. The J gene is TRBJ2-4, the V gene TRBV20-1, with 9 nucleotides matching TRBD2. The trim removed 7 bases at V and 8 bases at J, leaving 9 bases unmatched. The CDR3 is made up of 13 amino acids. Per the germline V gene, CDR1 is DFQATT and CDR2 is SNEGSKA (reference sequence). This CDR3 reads CSGMGGRGDIQYF. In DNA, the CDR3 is TGCAGTGGTATGGGCGGGAGGGGAGACATTCAGTACTTC.